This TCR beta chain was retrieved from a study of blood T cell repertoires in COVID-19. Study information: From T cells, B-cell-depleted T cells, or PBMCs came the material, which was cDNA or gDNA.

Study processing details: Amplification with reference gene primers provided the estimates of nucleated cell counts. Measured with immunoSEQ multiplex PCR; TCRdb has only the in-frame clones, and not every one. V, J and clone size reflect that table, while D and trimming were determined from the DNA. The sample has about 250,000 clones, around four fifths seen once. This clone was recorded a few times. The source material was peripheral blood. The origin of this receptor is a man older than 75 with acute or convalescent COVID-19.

The CDR3 is CASSTPVGRTFSGANVLTF. The CDR3, as DNA: TGTGCCAGTAGTACCCCGGTAGGCAGGACTTTCTCTGGGGCCAACGTCCTGACTTTC. The V call is TRBV19, the J call TRBJ2-6; possible D gene TRBD2, 5 bases. CDR1 and CDR2 from the germline V gene are LNHDA and SQIVND (reference sequence). This CDR3 is 19 amino acids long. Trimming took 4 bases from V and 0 from J, leaving 19 bases between them.